This is a list of T cell receptor beta chains from one sample in a study of T-cell memory formation after mild COVID-19. TCRdb independently ran MiXCR on the 5' RACE reads; one entry per CDR3 protein. The sample has around 250,000 distinct CDR3 sequences, 8% to 9.5% seen once; the top ten hold roughly 21%. Input material: PBMCs or a T cell subset sorted from them (not recorded which). These receptors all come from a man younger than 35 who had mild COVID-19 (a few samples of this study predate the infection). Cell type and time point are not known. The CDR3 runs from the conserved cysteine through the conserved F or W. D genes are given only for firm matches. Some rows mark clone size as missing; the rest say once, few, many or name a class of expanded clone.

size	J	V	length	D	DNA	CDR3
few	TRBJ2-3	TRBV7-9	16	NA	TGTGCCAGCAGCCCCCTCGACCGGGGGCCCACAGATACGCAGTATTTT	CASSPLDRGPTDTQYF
NA	TRBJ2-1	TRBV20-1	15	TRBD2	TGCAGTGCTAGAGATCTAGCGGGGGGCACCAATGAGCAGTTCTTC	CSARDLAGGTNEQFF
NA	TRBJ1-4	TRBV28	16	NA	TGTGCCAGCAGTTTCCCACCTGCGGGTATTAATGAAAAACTGTTTTTT	CASSFPPAGINEKLFF
NA	TRBJ2-3	TRBV7-2	15	NA	TGTGCCAGCAGCTTGAGGAGGGGTAGCGTACATACGCAGTATTTT	CASSLRRGSVHTQYF
few	TRBJ1-2	TRBV28	14	TRBD1	TGTGCCAGCGCAACAGGGGTCGTCGTCCATGGCTACACCTTC	CASATGVVVHGYTF
NA	TRBJ1-5	TRBV7-9	15	NA	TGTGCCAGCAGCTGCCCCCACGGCGATTTGCAGCCCCAGCATTTT	CASSCPHGDLQPQHF
few	TRBJ1-5	TRBV4-1	16	NA	TGCGCCAGCAGCCAAGAGATGGGATATAGCAATCAGCCCCAGCATTTT	CASSQEMGYSNQPQHF
NA	TRBJ2-7	TRBV20-1	13	NA	TGCAGTGGCTTCAGGGCGGCCTCCTACGAGCAGTACTTC	CSGFRAASYEQYF
few	TRBJ2-5	TRBV5-1	14	NA	TGCGCCAGCAGTAACGGTAAAGCGGAAGAGACCCAGTACTTC	CASSNGKAEETQYF
NA	TRBJ2-2	TRBV7-2	12	NA	TGTGCCAGCAGCTTCTTAAGCGGGGAGCTGTTTTTT	CASSFLSGELFF
NA	TRBJ2-5	TRBV7-9	13	NA	TGTGCCAGCAGCTTGTACAGACAAGAGACCCAGTACTTC	CASSLYRQETQYF
NA	TRBJ1-3	TRBV4-2	16	TRBD1	TGTGCCAGCAGCCAGATCGACAGGGCGGATGGAAACACCATATATTTT	CASSQIDRADGNTIYF
NA	TRBJ2-7	TRBV30	13	NA	TGTGCCTCCGTGACAGGTCATTCCTACGAGCAGTACTTC	CASVTGHSYEQYF
NA	TRBJ2-3	TRBV20-1	14	TRBD1	TGCAGTGCTAGTTTAGGGGGCCACACAGATACGCAGTATTTT	CSASLGGHTDTQYF
NA	TRBJ2-2	TRBV7-6	15	TRBD1	TGTGCCAGCAGCATTGGACAGGGTGGGACCGGGGAGCTGTTTTTT	CASSIGQGGTGELFF
many	TRBJ1-6	TRBV7-2	15	NA	TGTGCCAGCAGCCCAGGGGTAGGGGCGGCTTCACCCCTCCACTTT	CASSPGVGAASPLHF
NA	TRBJ2-3	TRBV18	14	NA	TGTGCCAGCTCACCCCGACAGAACACAGATACGCAGTATTTT	CASSPRQNTDTQYF
few	TRBJ2-5	TRBV5-1	13	NA	TGCGCCAGCAGCCTCCCATTCCAAGAGACCCAGTACTTC	CASSLPFQETQYF
many	TRBJ2-3	TRBV2	16	TRBD2	TGTGCCAGCACTTCTACTAGCGGGAGGCGCACAGATACGCAGTATTTT	CASTSTSGRRTDTQYF
NA	TRBJ2-1	TRBV7-2	16	NA	TGTGCCAGCAGCTTAAAAATTGGCGGCGCCTACAATGAGCAGTTCTTC	CASSLKIGGAYNEQFF
NA	TRBJ1-5	TRBV5-6	17	NA	TGTGCCAGCAGCTTTCGGTCAGTGACACTTCCAGATCAGCCCCAGCATTTT	CASSFRSVTLPDQPQHF
few	TRBJ1-2	TRBV5-5	14	NA	TGTGCCAGCAGCCCCTCCGATGGTAACTATGGCTACACCTTC	CASSPSDGNYGYTF
few	TRBJ2-7	TRBV4-1	14	TRBD2	TGCGCCAGCAGCCAAACCGGGACTAGACACGAGCAGTACTTC	CASSQTGTRHEQYF
few	TRBJ1-1	TRBV6-6	16	TRBD1	TGTGCCAGCAGTTCACGGGACAGAGTTATGAACACTGAAGCTTTCTTT	CASSSRDRVMNTEAFF
many	TRBJ2-3	TRBV5-1	15	NA	TGCGCCAGCAGCCCCCTCTTGGGGGACACAGATACGCAGTATTTT	CASSPLLGDTDTQYF